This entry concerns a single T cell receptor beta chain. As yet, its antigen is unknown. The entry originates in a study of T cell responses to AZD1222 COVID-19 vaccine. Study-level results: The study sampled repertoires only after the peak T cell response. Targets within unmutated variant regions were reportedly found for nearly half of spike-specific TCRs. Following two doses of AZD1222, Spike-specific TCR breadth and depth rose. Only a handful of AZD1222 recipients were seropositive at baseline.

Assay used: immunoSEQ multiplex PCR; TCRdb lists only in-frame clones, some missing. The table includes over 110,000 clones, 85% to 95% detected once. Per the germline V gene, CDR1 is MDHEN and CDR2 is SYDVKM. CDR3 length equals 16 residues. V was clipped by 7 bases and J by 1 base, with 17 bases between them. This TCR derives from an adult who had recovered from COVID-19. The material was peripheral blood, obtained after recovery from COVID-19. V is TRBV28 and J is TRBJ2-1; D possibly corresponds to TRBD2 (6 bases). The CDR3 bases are TGTGCCAGCACCCTCCCGGGGGAGGCTTCCTACAATGAGCAGTTCTTC. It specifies CASTLPGEASYNEQFF.